This T cell receptor beta chain was retrieved from a study of CD8 T cells in ankylosing spondylitis. Whole-study results and caveats: Reportedly, disease-linked clones are significantly enriched in ankylosing spondylitis patients' matched synovial fluid. Seemingly distinctive of ankylosing spondylitis blood was a TCR beta motif formed by eight highly homologous variants. Disease-associated clonotypes exhibited CD8+ identity and were relatively infrequent in peripheral blood.

Using its own MiXCR run on the 5' RACE reads, TCRdb lists one record per CDR3 protein. Of about 800,000 distinct CDR3 sequences listed, approximately 12% were seen once; the top ten hold 0.51%. Only a few counts were recorded for this clonotype. Its antigen is not identified. This TCR derives from a male donor with ankylosing spondylitis. The material sequenced was blood, either unsorted or a sorted T cell fraction (not recorded which).

The chain's CDR3 is CASSVYYKEDTEAFF. The CDR3 DNA follows: TGCGCCAGCAGTGTTTATTACAAGGAGGACACTGAAGCTTTCTTT. This chain links TRBV10-2 with TRBJ1-1; D gene ambiguous. The CDR3 consists of 15 residues. Between the trimmed V and J ends, which lost 4 bases and 3 bases, there was a span of 15 bases. Germline V lookup: CDR1 WSHSY, CDR2 SAAADI.